This T cell receptor (beta chain) appears in the sequencing data of a study of cytomegalovirus exposure and HLA in healthy donors. Study-wide points: HLA restriction was apparent for most CMV-associated TCR beta chains in a later analysis.

V shed 7 bases and J 6 bases; nucleotides not matched to a gene: 6. The CDR3 runs to 12 residues. CDR1 is SGHRS and CDR2 is YFSETQ in the germline V gene. This clone was picked up a small number of times. Its antigen is currently unknown. Researchers ran the PCR with 60 Vbeta and 13 Jbeta primers. TCRdb's copy holds only in-frame clones and misses some; the assay was immunoSEQ multiplex PCR. The top ten hold around 3% of the sample, which has around 130,000 clones, around 80% seen once. The sequenced sample was PBMCs. The clonotype was recovered from a boy aged 2 to 10 in good health and CMV-seronegative. The chain joins TRBV5-1 to TRBJ1-2; the match to TRBD1 covers 7 bases. The CDR3 is CASRQGFDGYTF. Here the CDR3 DNA reads TGCGCCAGCCGACAGGGTTTCGATGGCTACACCTTC.